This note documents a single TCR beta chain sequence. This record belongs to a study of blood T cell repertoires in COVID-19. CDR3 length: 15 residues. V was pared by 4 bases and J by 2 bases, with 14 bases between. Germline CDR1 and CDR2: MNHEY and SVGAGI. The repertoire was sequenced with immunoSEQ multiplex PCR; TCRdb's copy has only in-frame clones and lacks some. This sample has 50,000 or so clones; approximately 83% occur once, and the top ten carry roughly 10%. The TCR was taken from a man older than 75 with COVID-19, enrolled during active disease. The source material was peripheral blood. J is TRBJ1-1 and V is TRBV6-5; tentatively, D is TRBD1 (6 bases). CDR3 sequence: CASSSRYRVNTEAFF. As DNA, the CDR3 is TGTGCCAGCAGTTCCCGCTACAGGGTTAACACTGAAGCTTTCTTT.